This T cell receptor beta chain comes out of a study of cytomegalovirus exposure and HLA in healthy donors (dated by TCRdb to the late 2010s). Regarding the research as a whole: According to an earlier analysis of 587 of the donors, about 179 million T cells yielded roughly 100 million unique TCR beta sequences and around 280 Gb of sequence data. A later genetic analysis used genome-wide SNP genotypes for about 55% of the 666 donors, treating that subset as a discovery cohort. On average, roughly 240,000 unique TCR beta nucleotide sequences were sequenced per donor among several hundred genotyped donors of the cohort, with roughly 18% of those sequences being non-productive. The T cell repertoires of around 730 subjects were profiled by immunosequencing and related to cytomegalovirus serostatus. All discovery cohort repertoires had been generated on a single sequencing platform. To decide whether each TCR beta V gene segment behaved as functional or pseudogenic, an earlier analysis of some 540 of the donors relied on high-throughput TCR beta sequencing. Of the approximately 400 genotyped donors, less than 85% were placed in the genetic ancestry cluster associated with self-reported Caucasian donors. Roughly 290 gigabases of sequencing data and 70 million to 95 million unique TCR sequences made up an early release that covered approximately 650 HLA-typed donors. Along with the roughly 670-subject first cohort, a separate validation cohort of some 130 different subjects was used. Rather than using new phenotypic data, the later analysis identified candidate immune exposures from TCR beta sequences and from how often those sequences occurred across donors. The number of typed donors differed by locus: roughly 620-630 for A, B, C, DRB1 and DQB1; approximately 520 for DQA1; 606 for DPA1; and some 450 for DPB1. A later analysis re-examined previously published TCR beta repertoires from about 670 donors and added high-resolution HLA genotyping to investigate patterns of TCR occurrence. Roughly five DR-DQ haplotypes were handled as single units for association and clustering because linkage in the cohort was strong. Donor age, sex, ethnicity and CMV serostatus were compiled alongside the repertoire data. HLA typing included class I and class II loci at four-digit resolution. High-throughput TCR immunosequencing, statistical association of individual TCRs with disease status, and machine learning were combined to predict cytomegalovirus infection status. The study aimed to test whether cataloging public T cell receptors could reveal signatures of past pathogen exposure. Study-level results and caveats: Most TCR sequences were seen in very few donors, while some public TCRs were found in many individuals. In a later analysis, over 15,000 TCR beta sequences were associated with specific HLA alleles at a false discovery rate of 0.05. A further reported finding was that TCR beta sequences accurately predicted the HLA-A and HLA-B alleles for most subjects in the first cohort. Fewer than 20 rarely observed V segments, including chromosome 9 orphons, were excluded from the earlier analysis of approximately 500 of the donors because counts were too low. In a later genetic analysis, a missense DCLRE1C variant was associated with V-gene and J-gene trimming of TCR beta chains, and the association was replicated in an independent cohort. According to a later genetic analysis, donors in an Asian-associated ancestry cluster had fewer N-insertions in productive TCRs than the approximately 630-donor mean. A total of fewer than 200 TCR beta chains were listed by the study as associated with cytomegalovirus. The sequencing pipeline was judged likely to have produced a cluster of highly shared sequence variants as a technical artifact. In an earlier analysis of roughly 500 of the donors, most TCR beta V segments appeared in productive rearrangements about 87% or about 30% of the time, broadly matching IMGT annotations. According to a later analysis, parvovirus B19, influenza, CMV and Epstein-Barr virus appeared linked to several top co-occurrence clusters. The classifier was reported to diagnose cytomegalovirus status with high specificity and sensitivity in both the original and validation cohorts. Linkage disequilibrium might explain the correlated functional status among segregating V segments, but an unknown experimental factor could not be ruled out. Immune exposure information for the cohort was limited to CMV serostatus. The authors suggested that the approach could potentially be generalized to other disease states and immunological phenotypes. In a later analysis, HLA-associated TCR beta chains were found to be more clonally expanded and to have lower generation probabilities than equally common non-associated chains. Sequencing depth was assumed to be roughly uniform across donors in the presence/absence analyses, though that assumption may not hold. This cohort had only TCR beta chains sequenced, and the lack of alpha or paired-chain data limited which features could be detected. When HLA alleles, especially DR and DQ, strongly co-occurred, attributing TCR associations to individual alleles was difficult. Because some donors lacked HLA typing at each locus, the association tests relied only on the typed subset. A later analysis found that TCR association rates varied across HLA loci, with DRB1 alleles showing the most associated TCRs and HLA-C alleles the fewest. Most CMV-associated TCR beta chains appeared to be HLA-restricted in a later analysis, and the HLA associations seemed to be driven largely by CMV exposure. Three of the identified cytomegalovirus-associated TCR beta chains were confirmed in vitro to be specific for cytomegalovirus antigens.

The cohort comprised approximately 700 healthy bone marrow donors. At the time of sampling, every cohort member was nominally healthy, though immune exposures that went unrecorded were likely present. The donor tested CMV seronegative, placing the donor among the 350 or so seronegative members of the cohort. Every donor gave a peripheral blood sample, and the peripheral blood mononuclear cells from that sample were used for TCR beta sequencing. The Qiagen DNeasy Blood Extraction Kit was used to extract genomic DNA from the blood cell samples. A word on this clone: No cognate antigen has been identified for it. The record has no base qualities; no much larger clone is one base away.

The method was the immunoSEQ multiplex PCR assay. The multiplex PCR relied on a mix of 60 forward primers for TCR Vbeta segments and 13 reverse primers for TCR Jbeta segments. Amplification of the CDR3 region of rearranged TCR beta genes was performed with a multiplex PCR assay on genomic DNA. Amplified TCR beta libraries were sequenced as 87-base-pair reads on the Illumina HiSeq System. Per the source publication's procedure: A later analysis tallied 75 million to 95 million unique TCR beta chains across the 600 to 700 repertoires, and roughly 11 million of those chains were shared by two or more donors. To remove PCR and sequencing errors, raw reads were error-corrected and collapsed into unique sequences using a nearest-neighbor algorithm that merged closely related sequences. V, D and J gene segments were assigned by aligning CDR3 sequences to IMGT reference sequences. For a sequence to be retained, at least a six-nucleotide match to both a V gene segment and a J gene segment was required. Rearrangements were classified as productive when the CDR3 lacked stop codons and remained in frame with V and J, and all other rearrangements were classified as non-productive. CDR3 was defined according to IMGT convention as the region running from the second conserved V-encoded cysteine to the conserved J-encoded phenylalanine. The earlier analysis of about 500 of the donors excluded sequences that lacked an unambiguous match to a single V gene segment. An earlier analysis of 587 of the donors classified V segments as functional when productive rearrangements were above 56.7% and as segregating when the standard deviation between donors was above 5%. A statistical classification framework was built for diagnosing cytomegalovirus status from the catalog of TCR beta chain sequences. In a later analysis, TCR nucleotide sequences were compared against IMGT/GENE-DB human TR gene sequences so that V and J genes could be assigned. The TCRdist pipeline was used in a later analysis to assign CDR3 sequences and most-parsimonious VDJ recombination scenarios. In a later analysis, each TCR beta chain was defined by its CDR3 amino acid sequence together with its V-gene family, and reads without a unique V-gene family were excluded. A later analysis removed 550 to 650 highly shared, low-generation-probability nucleotide sequences to deal with suspected cross-contamination and a sequencing artifact. A later analysis calculated a clonal expansion index for each public chain from normalized within-repertoire ranks of inferred template counts. In a later analysis, generation probabilities were computed with a VDJ recombination model fitted to out-of-frame rearrangements, and the resulting probabilities were checked against IGoR. Hypergeometric tests were used in a later analysis to score TCR-TCR, TCR-HLA and TCR-CMV co-occurrence, with a repertoire-size bias correction applied to the TCR pairs. To estimate false discovery rates, a later analysis permuted the HLA or CMV assignments 20 times. A later analysis grouped co-occurring TCRs with DBSCAN, adding TCRdist sequence similarity when clustering within HLA-allele-positive subsets. Repertoires with fewer than 30,000 or more than 120,000 public chains, plus five repertoires with anomalous nucleotide sharing, were excluded from co-occurrence clustering. In its TCRdb copy, this immuneACCESS table keeps in-frame sequences only and misses some clones. Where compared with another copy, unresolved V genes explain less than half of these, and the others have no known cause. V and J calls and clone size come straight from that table; D and trimming were deduced from the DNA. The sample data list 95,000 to 150,000 clones, and approximately 70% of these were observed just once. Jointly, the top ten make up approximately 1.5% of the sample.

The sequenced sample consisted of PBMCs. The clonotype originates from a young man in good health and CMV-seronegative.

The CDR3 protein is CSARPRQGQYF. Read as DNA, the sequence is TGCAGTGCTAGACCCAGACAGGGGCAGTACTTC. The V and J segments used are TRBV20-1 and TRBJ2-7; 7 bases in the middle match TRBD1. From the cysteine through the phenylalanine, the CDR3 covers 11 amino acids. CDR3 DNA is the only sequence kept; it has 33 bases, read in frame from the first base. As encoded in the germline V gene (reference sequence), CDR1 is DFQATT while CDR2 is SNEGSKA. Ends trimmed: V by 2 bases, J by 9 bases; bases unmatched to a gene: 4.